These 10 T cell receptor beta chains share one sample of origin, sequenced in a study of blood T cell repertoires in COVID-19. Some clones are missing from TCRdb's copy, which holds only in-frame ones; the method was immunoSEQ multiplex PCR. This table has approximately 260,000 clones, approximately 84% appearing once. Sequencing was carried out using PBMCs or T cells enriched from blood (not recorded which). The receptors originated from a woman aged 40 to 50 with acute COVID-19.

V is TRBV5-5 and J is TRBJ2-1, with a tentative D call TRBD1 (6 bases). Trimming removed 6 bases at V and 4 bases at J, with 17 bases between. Per germline, CDR1 SGHKS and CDR2 YYEKEE (reference sequence). The CDR3 has 15 amino acids. The CDR3 nucleotides read TGTGCCAGCACGGAGGAACCGGACAGATACAATGAGCAGTTCTTC. Its protein product is CASTEEPDRYNEQFF.

This chain joins TRBV7-9 and TRBJ1-1; tentatively, D is TRBD1 (5 bases). CDR1 is SEHNR and CDR2 is FQNEAQ in the germline V gene (reference sequence). V was shortened by 1 base and J by 4 bases, with 10 bases between the two germline ends. This CDR3 contains 14 residues. CDR3 coding DNA: TGTGCCAGCAGCTTAGGGCTGGGGGGCACTGAAGCTTTCTTT. This sequence encodes CASSLGLGGTEAFF.

This chain joins TRBV4-1 and TRBJ1-6; 9 positions agree with TRBD1. Per the germline V gene, CDR1 is MGHRA and CDR2 is YSYEKL. The CDR3 has 16 amino acids. The V gene end was trimmed by 4 bases and the J gene end by 5 bases; junction bases not matched to a gene: 6. The CDR3 region is CASSRVRQGDNSPLHF. The CDR3 nucleotides read TGCGCCAGCAGCCGAGTAAGACAGGGGGATAATTCACCCCTCCACTTT.

The chain combines TRBV30 with TRBJ1-5; a weak D match, TRBD1 (6 bases). CDR3 length equals 13 residues. V lost 6 bases and J 7 bases, leaving 16 bases between the germline ends. From germline, CDR1 is GTSNPN and CDR2 SVGIG (reference sequence). CDR3 nucleotide sequence: TGTGCCTGTCAAACAGGGTCAAGGCAGCCCCAGCATTTT. Translation gives CACQTGSRQPQHF.

The chain joins TRBV7-3 to TRBJ1-2, with TRBD1 as a possible D gene (6 bases). Trimming removed 2 bases at V and 0 bases at J, with 7 bases between. Germline V lookup: CDR1 SGHTA, CDR2 FQGTGA. CDR3 length: 14 residues. The CDR3 coding sequence is TGTGCCAGCAGCTTAGGACAGACTAACTATGGCTACACCTTC. Protein: CASSLGQTNYGYTF.

This clone was detected a few times. This rearrangement joins TRBV7-3 to TRBJ2-3; 8 bases match TRBD2. The CDR3 is made up of 18 amino acids. V shed 0 bases and J 3 bases; nucleotides not matched to a gene: 11. The germline gives CDR1 SGHTA, CDR2 FQGTGA. The CDR3 sequence is CASSLTIRSGIQTDTQYF. The CDR3 DNA sequence: TGTGCCAGCAGCTTAACGATTCGTAGCGGGATTCAAACAGATACGCAGTATTTT.

This clone has just one count. This chain links TRBV6-4 with TRBJ2-5; 10 bases are shared with TRBD2. J lost 3 bases, V lost 8 bases, and 3 bases had no gene match. Germline lookup yields CDR1 MRHNA and CDR2 SNTAGT. There are 13 residues in the CDR3. The CDR3 region has the DNA TGTGCCAGCCCTGGACTAGCGGAAGAGACCCAGTACTTC. Protein product: CASPGLAEETQYF.

This clone showed up just once. The gene calls are TRBV18 and TRBJ2-3; no definite D call. The CDR3 extends over 13 amino acids. V lost 0 bases and J lost 2, with 3 bases in between. Looked up from germline, CDR1 is KGHSH and CDR2 is LQKENI. The CDR3 protein is CASSPPHTDTQYF. CDR3 bases: TGTGCCAGCTCACCACCCCACACAGATACGCAGTATTTT.

This chain connects TRBV5-4 to TRBJ1-3, with D perhaps matching TRBD1 (6 bases). Germline CDR1 SGHNT, CDR2 YYREEE (reference sequence). The CDR3 consists of 19 residues. Trimming cost V 4 bases and J 0 bases, with 23 bases left between them. The CDR3 bases are TGTGCCAGCAGCCGGCTTGGGATGTTGGACAGCTTCTCTGGAAACACCATATATTTT. Translated: CASSRLGMLDSFSGNTIYF.

The chain joins TRBV4-1 to TRBJ2-7, with D possibly being TRBD2 (5 bases). The CDR3 is made up of 15 amino acids. Trimming removed 2 bases at V and 1 base at J, with 12 bases between. Per germline, CDR1 MGHRA and CDR2 YSYEKL. CDR3 loop: CASSQSGPGSYEQYF. The CDR3 DNA is TGCGCCAGCAGCCAATCCGGGCCGGGGTCCTACGAGCAGTACTTC.